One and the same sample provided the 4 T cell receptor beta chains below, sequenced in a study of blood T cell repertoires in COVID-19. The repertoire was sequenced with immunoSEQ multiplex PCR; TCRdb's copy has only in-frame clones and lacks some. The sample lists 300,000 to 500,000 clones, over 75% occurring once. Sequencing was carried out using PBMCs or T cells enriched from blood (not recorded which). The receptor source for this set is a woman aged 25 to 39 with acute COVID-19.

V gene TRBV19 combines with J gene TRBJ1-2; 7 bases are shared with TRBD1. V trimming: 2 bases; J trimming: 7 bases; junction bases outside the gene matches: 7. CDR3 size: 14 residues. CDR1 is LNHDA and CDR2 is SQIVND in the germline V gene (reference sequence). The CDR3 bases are TGTGCCAGTAGTATAATGGGACAGCTGGCTGGCTACACCTTC. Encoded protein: CASSIMGQLAGYTF.

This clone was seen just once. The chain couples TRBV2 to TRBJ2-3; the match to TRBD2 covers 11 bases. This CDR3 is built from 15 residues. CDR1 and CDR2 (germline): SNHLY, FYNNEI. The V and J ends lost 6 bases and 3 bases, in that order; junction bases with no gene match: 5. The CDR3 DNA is TGTGCCAGCAGACAACTAGCGGGGGTGACAGATACGCAGTATTTT. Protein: CASRQLAGVTDTQYF.

The CDR3 nucleotides are TGCAGCAGTCGAGGGGGCTCTAACACTGAAGCTTTCTTT. Translated: CSSRGGSNTEAFF. This sequence joins TRBV29-1 and TRBJ1-1; 7 bases agree with TRBD1. CDR3 length: 13 amino acids. Germline V gives CDR1 SQVTM, CDR2 ANQGSEA. Unmatched junction bases numbered 8, after V lost 8 bases and J lost 2 bases.

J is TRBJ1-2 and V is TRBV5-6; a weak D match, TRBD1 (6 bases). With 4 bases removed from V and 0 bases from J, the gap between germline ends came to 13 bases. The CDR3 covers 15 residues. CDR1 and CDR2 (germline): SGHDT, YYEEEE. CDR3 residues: CASSAGGGSNYGYTF. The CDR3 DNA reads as TGTGCCAGCAGCGCGGGAGGGGGATCTAACTATGGCTACACCTTC.